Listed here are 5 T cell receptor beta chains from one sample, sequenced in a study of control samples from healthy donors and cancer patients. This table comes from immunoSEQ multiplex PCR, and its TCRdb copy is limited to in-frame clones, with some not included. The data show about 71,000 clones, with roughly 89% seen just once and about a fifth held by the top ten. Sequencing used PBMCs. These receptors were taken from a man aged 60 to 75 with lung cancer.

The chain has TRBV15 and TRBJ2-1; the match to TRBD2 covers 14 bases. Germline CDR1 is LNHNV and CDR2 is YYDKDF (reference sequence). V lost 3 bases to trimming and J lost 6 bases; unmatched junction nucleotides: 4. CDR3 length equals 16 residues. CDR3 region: CATSRGTSGGPNEQFF. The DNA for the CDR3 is TGTGCCACCAGCAGGGGGACTAGCGGGGGTCCCAATGAGCAGTTCTTC. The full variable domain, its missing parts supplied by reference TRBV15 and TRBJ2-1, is DAMVIQNPRYQVTQFGKPVTLSCSQTLNHNVMYWYQQKSSQAPKLLFHYYDKDFNNEADTPDNFQSRRPNTSFCFLDIRSPGLGDTAMYLCATSRGTSGGPNEQFFGPGTRLTVL.

Here the CDR3 reads CASSEDRGLNQPQHF. For the CDR3, the DNA is TGTGCCAGCAGTGAAGACAGGGGGCTAAATCAGCCCCAGCATTTT. This chain connects TRBV2 to TRBJ1-5; 9 nucleotides align to TRBD1. Germline V gives CDR1 SNHLY, CDR2 FYNNEI. This CDR3 is 15 amino acids long. V lost 1 base, J lost 4 bases, and 2 bases stayed unmatched.

The CDR3 coding sequence is TGTGCCAGCTCGGTCGGGAGGGATCAGCCCCAGCATTTT. Protein sequence: CASSVGRDQPQHF. The chain links TRBV27 to TRBJ1-5; D ambiguous. Trimming pared 8 bases from V and 5 bases from J, leaving 13 bases between. The germline V gene encodes CDR1 MNHEY and CDR2 SMNVEV (reference sequence). This CDR3 has 13 residues.

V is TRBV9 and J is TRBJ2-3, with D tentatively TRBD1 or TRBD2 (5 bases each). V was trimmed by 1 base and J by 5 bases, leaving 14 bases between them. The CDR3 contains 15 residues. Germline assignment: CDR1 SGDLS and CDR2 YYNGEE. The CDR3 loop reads CASSVSRGVGDTQYF. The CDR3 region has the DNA TGTGCCAGCAGCGTATCTAGAGGGGTTGGAGATACGCAGTATTTT.

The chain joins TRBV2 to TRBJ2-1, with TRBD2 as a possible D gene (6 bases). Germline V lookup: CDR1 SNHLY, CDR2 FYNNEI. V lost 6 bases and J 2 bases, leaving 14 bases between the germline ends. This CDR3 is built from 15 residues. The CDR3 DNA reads TGTGCCAGCAGCCCGGGACTTCCAACCTACAATGAGCAGTTCTTC. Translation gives CASSPGLPTYNEQFF. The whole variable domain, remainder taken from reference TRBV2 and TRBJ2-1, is EPEVTQTPSHQVTQMGQEVILRCVPISNHLYFYWYRQILGQKVEFLVSFYNNEISEKSEIFDDQFSVERPDGSNFTLKIRSTKLEDSAMYFCASSPGLPTYNEQFFGPGTRLTVL.